Detailed here is one T cell receptor (beta chain). No antigen is known for it. This entry belongs to a study of CD8 T cells in ankylosing spondylitis. J lost 4 bases, V lost 0 bases, and 6 bases had no gene match. Germline V gene lookup returns CDR1 DFQATT and CDR2 SNEGSKA (reference sequence). The length of the CDR3 is 15 residues. Quantitative barcoded 5'-RACE was used to prepare TCR beta libraries. Via MiXCR, TCRdb re-called the 5' RACE reads, giving one row per CDR3 protein. This sample yields roughly 40,000 distinct CDR3 sequences, of which about 15% are seen a single time; about 45% belongs to the top ten. The study's findings and limits: Made up of roughly 8 highly homologous variants, a TCR beta motif appeared characteristic of ankylosing spondylitis blood. Disease-linked clones reportedly showed significant enrichment in matched ankylosing spondylitis synovial fluid. Disease-associated clones were CD8+ and fairly uncommon in peripheral blood.

This chain links TRBV20-1 with TRBJ2-3; 8 nucleotides match TRBD2. The TCR was taken from a male donor with ankylosing spondylitis or in good health (not recorded which). The sequencing input was blood. Here the CDR3 reads CSARDRAGVADTQYF. The CDR3 DNA follows: TGCAGTGCTAGAGATCGAGCGGGAGTAGCAGATACGCAGTATTTT.